This T cell receptor beta chain was retrieved from a study of cytomegalovirus exposure and HLA in healthy donors. Points from the study as a whole: Follow-up analysis later connected one missense variant in DCLRE1C with trimming of TCR beta V- and J-genes.

The V and J ends lost 4 bases and 6 bases, in that order; junction bases with no gene match: 8. Germline V gene data show CDR1 as SEHNR and CDR2 as FQNEAQ (reference sequence). The length of the CDR3 is 15 residues. Primers for the PCR totalled 60 Vbeta and 13 Jbeta. Some clones are missing from TCRdb's copy, which holds only in-frame ones; the method was immunoSEQ multiplex PCR. The sample contains 150,000 to 200,000 clones, around 77% of which appear only once. Details on this clone: No antigen is known for it.

Material: PBMCs. The receptor comes from a woman in her forties in good health and CMV-seronegative. The chain employs TRBV7-9 and TRBJ1-1, with 10 positions matching TRBD1. DNA of the CDR3: TGTGCCAGCAGCTGGGGGGGACAGGGGACGGCTGAAGCTTTCTTT. It encodes CASSWGGQGTAEAFF.